This TCR beta chain was sequenced during a study of blood T cell repertoires in COVID-19. Method: immunoSEQ multiplex PCR; TCRdb's copy keeps in-frame clones and lacks some. The sample has fewer than 700,000 clones; approximately 88% are singletons. Germline CDR1 and CDR2: MDHEN and SYDVKM. The V and J ends lost 7 bases and 4 bases, in that order; junction bases with no gene match: 17. The CDR3 has 17 amino acids. V usage is TRBV28 and J usage is TRBJ1-1; 8 nucleotides agree with TRBD1. Input material: peripheral blood. This sequence originates from a woman aged 45-65 years with COVID-19, enrolled during active disease. In DNA, the CDR3 is TGTGCCAGCACCATTCACCGGACAGGGTATTTGGTCACTGAAGCTTTCTTT. It yields the protein CASTIHRTGYLVTEAFF.